The 6 T cell receptor beta chains below come from one sample, sequenced in a study of OX40 agonist ivuxolimab in advanced cancers. Here immunoSEQ multiplex PCR was the method, and the copy in TCRdb shows in-frame clones only, minus some. The repertoire has under 45,000 clones, roughly 80% of them found once; the top ten carry around 20%. This sample comprised CD4+ or CD8+ T cells sorted from blood, obtained in a trial of the OX40 agonist ivuxolimab. Receptors originate from an adult with an advanced solid tumor such as melanoma, head and neck, liver or kidney cancer.

This clone was seen once. The chain has TRBV6-5 and TRBJ1-2, with D tentatively TRBD1 (6 bases). Trimming left V 5 bases short and J 6 bases short, with 13 bases between. The CDR3 runs to 13 residues. Germline V lookup: CDR1 MNHEY, CDR2 SVGAGI. DNA of the CDR3: TGTGCCAGCAGTGGGGGGGCTCGTGATGGCTACACCTTC. Translated: CASSGGARDGYTF.

This clone has a handful of counts. This chain links TRBV7-2 with TRBJ2-5; 8 nucleotides match TRBD2. Germline V gene lookup returns CDR1 SGHTA and CDR2 FQGNSA. This CDR3 is built from 14 residues. V dropped 5 bases and J dropped 1; count of bases not matched to a gene: 3. CDR3 nucleotides: TGTGCCAGCAGCCGGGGACTAGGCCAAGAGACCCAGTACTTC. This translates into CASSRGLGQETQYF.

The V call is TRBV7-3, the J call TRBJ2-7; the match to TRBD2 covers 11 bases. The CDR3 contains 15 residues. Germline lookup yields CDR1 SGHTA and CDR2 FQGTGA. V trimming: 4 bases; J trimming: 5 bases; junction bases outside the gene matches: 7. The DNA of the CDR3 is TGTGCCAGCAGCTCCGCCACTAGCGGGGGAAACGAGCAGTACTTC. Translating gives CASSSATSGGNEQYF. The whole variable domain, remainder taken from reference TRBV7-3 and TRBJ2-7, is GAGVSQTPSNKVTEKGKYVELRCDPISGHTALYWYRQSLGQGPEFLIYFQGTGAADDSGLPNDRFFAVRPEGSVSTLKIQRTERGDSAVYLCASSSATSGGNEQYFGPGTRLTVT.

This clone was seen a few times. The genes are TRBV5-1 and TRBJ1-5; no clear D. Trimming cost V 1 base and J 7 bases, with 9 bases left between them. Germline CDR1 is SGHRS and CDR2 is YFSETQ. The CDR3 totals 13 residues. As DNA, the CDR3 is TGCGCCAGCAGCTTGCTGGGAAACCAGCCCCAGCATTTT. Translation: CASSLLGNQPQHF.

The chain links TRBV4-3 to TRBJ2-1; TRBD1 might be the D (5 bases). The CDR3 runs 13 residues. Per germline, CDR1 LGHNA and CDR2 YSLEER. V lost 1 base, J lost 4 bases, and 5 bases lay in between. The CDR3 is CASSQGQYNEQFF. The CDR3 DNA is TGCGCCAGCAGCCAAGGACAGTACAATGAGCAGTTCTTC.

The chain employs TRBV7-9 and TRBJ2-7; 11 bases line up with TRBD1. CDR1 SEHNR and CDR2 FQNEAQ come from the germline V gene (reference sequence). With 5 bases clipped from V and 5 bases from J, the junction kept 11 bases outside the gene matches. CDR3 size: 16 residues. For the CDR3, the DNA is TGTGCCAGCAGCACCGGACAGGGGGCGCCAATCCACGAGCAGTACTTC. It yields the protein CASSTGQGAPIHEQYF.